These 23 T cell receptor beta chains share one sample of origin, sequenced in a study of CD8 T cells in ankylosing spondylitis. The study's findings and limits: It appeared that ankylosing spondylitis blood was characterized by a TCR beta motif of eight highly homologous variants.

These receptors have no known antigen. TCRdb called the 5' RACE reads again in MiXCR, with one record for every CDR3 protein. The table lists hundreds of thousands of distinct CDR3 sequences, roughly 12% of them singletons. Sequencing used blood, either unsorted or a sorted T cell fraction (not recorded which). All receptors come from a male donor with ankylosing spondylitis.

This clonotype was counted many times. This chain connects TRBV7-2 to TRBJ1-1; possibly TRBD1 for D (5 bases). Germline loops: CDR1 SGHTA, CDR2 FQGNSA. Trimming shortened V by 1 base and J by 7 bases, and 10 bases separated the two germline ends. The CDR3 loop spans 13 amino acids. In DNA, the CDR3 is TGTGCCAGCAGCTTAGTAAGGGGTGGTGAAGCTTTCTTT. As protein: CASSLVRGGEAFF.

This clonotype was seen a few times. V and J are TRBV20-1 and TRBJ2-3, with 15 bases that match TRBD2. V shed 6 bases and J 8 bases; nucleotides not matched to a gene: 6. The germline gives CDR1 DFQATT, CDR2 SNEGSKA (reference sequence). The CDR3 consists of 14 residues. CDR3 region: CSASPGLAGGTQYF. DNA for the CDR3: TGCAGTGCCTCACCGGGACTAGCGGGAGGTACGCAGTATTTT.

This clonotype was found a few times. The DNA for the CDR3 is TGTGCCAGCAGCTTGACTAGGGAGGAACGAAATGGCTACACCTTC. This gives the protein CASSLTREERNGYTF. The chain joins TRBV7-3 to TRBJ1-2, with D unclear. The germline V gene encodes CDR1 SGHTA and CDR2 FQGTGA. The CDR3 contains 15 residues. Between the trimmed V and J ends, which lost 3 bases and 6 bases, there was a span of 17 bases.

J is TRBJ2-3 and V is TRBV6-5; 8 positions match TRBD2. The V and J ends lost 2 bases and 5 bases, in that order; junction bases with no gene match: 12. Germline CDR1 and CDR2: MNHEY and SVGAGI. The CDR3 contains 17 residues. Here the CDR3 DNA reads TGTGCCAGCAGTTACGCAGGGGCGGGAGGCTCGGGAGATACGCAGTATTTT. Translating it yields CASSYAGAGGSGDTQYF.

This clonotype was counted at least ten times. The CDR3 spells CASSLEDKVAFF. Written as DNA, the CDR3 is TGTGCCAGCAGCTTAGAGGACAAGGTAGCTTTCTTT. The chain combines TRBV7-2 with TRBJ1-1, with D possibly being TRBD1 (5 bases). Trimming shortened V by 1 base and J by 10 bases, and 10 bases separated the two germline ends. CDR1 and CDR2 (germline): SGHTA, FQGNSA. The CDR3 runs to 12 residues.

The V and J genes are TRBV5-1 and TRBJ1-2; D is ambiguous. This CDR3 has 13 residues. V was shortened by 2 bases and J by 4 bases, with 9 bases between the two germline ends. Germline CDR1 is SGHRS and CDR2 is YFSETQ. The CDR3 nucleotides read TGCGCCAGCAGCTTACAGCCCCCCTATGGCTACACCTTC. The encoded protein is CASSLQPPYGYTF.

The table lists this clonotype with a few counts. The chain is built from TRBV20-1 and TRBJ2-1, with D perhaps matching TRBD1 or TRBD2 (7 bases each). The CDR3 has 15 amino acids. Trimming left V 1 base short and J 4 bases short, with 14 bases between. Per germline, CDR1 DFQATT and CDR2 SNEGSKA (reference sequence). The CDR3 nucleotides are TGCAGTGCTAGAGTTGGCAGGGGGGGGTACAATGAGCAGTTCTTC. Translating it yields CSARVGRGGYNEQFF.

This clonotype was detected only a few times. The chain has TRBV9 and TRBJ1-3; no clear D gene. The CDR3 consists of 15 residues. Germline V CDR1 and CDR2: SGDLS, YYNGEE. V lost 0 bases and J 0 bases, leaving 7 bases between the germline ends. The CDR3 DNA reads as TGTGCCAGCAGCGTAGAACCGCTCTCTGGAAACACCATATATTTT. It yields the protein CASSVEPLSGNTIYF.

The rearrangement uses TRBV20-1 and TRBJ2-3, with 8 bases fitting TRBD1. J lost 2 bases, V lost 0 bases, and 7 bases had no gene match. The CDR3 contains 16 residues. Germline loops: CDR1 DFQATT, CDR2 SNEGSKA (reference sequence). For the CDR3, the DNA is TGCAGTGCTAGAGATAGCAGGGGGCAATTCACAGATACGCAGTATTTT. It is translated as CSARDSRGQFTDTQYF.

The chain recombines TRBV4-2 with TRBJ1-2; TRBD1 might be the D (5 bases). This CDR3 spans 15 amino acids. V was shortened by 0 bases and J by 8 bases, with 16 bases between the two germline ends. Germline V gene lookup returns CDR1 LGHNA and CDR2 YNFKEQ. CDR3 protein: CASSQEGTDLGGYTF. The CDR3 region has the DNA TGTGCCAGCAGCCAAGAGGGGACGGACCTGGGGGGCTACACCTTC.

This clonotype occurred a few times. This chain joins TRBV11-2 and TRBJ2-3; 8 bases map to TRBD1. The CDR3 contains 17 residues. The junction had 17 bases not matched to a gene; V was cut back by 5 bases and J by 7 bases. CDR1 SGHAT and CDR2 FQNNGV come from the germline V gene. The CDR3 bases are TGTGCCAGCAGCCCCTACCCAGACAGGGGTTATGGAAATACGCAGTATTTT. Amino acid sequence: CASSPYPDRGYGNTQYF.

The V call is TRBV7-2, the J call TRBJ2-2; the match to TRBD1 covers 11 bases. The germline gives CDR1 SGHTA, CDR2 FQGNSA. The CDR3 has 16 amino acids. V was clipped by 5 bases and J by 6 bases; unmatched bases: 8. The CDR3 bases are TGTGCCAGCAGCACTGCGGGACAGGGGGGGTCCGGGGAGCTGTTTTTT. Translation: CASSTAGQGGSGELFF.

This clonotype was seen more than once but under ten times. Here the CDR3 reads CSAWGTGNSPLHF. The CDR3 DNA reads TGCAGTGCTTGGGGGACAGGTAATTCACCCCTCCACTTT. The gene calls are TRBV20-1 and TRBJ1-6; 8 bases fit TRBD1. The CDR3 contains 13 residues. J lost 6 bases, V lost 5 bases, and 3 bases had no gene match. The germline CDR1 and CDR2 sequences are DFQATT and SNEGSKA (reference sequence).

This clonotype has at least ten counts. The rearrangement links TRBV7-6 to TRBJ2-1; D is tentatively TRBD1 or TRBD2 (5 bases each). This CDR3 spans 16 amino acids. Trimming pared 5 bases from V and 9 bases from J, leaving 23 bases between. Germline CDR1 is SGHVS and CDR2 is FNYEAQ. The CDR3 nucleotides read TGTGCCAGCAGCCGGACACCACTAGGACCCTATTCTGAGCAGTTCTTC. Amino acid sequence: CASSRTPLGPYSEQFF. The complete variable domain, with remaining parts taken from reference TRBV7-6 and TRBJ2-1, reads GAGVSQSPRYKVTKRGQDVALRCDPISGHVSLYWYRQALGQGPEFLTYFNYEAQQDKSGLPNDRFSAERPEGSISTLTIQRTEQRDSAMYRCASSRTPLGPYSEQFFGPGTRLTVL.

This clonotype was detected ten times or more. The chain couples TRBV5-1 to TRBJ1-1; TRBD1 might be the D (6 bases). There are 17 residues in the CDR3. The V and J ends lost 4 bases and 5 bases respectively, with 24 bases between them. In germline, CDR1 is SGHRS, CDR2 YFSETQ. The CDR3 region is CASSQPIWRGKGTEAFF. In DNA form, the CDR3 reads TGCGCCAGCAGCCAACCTATCTGGAGGGGGAAAGGGACTGAAGCTTTCTTT.

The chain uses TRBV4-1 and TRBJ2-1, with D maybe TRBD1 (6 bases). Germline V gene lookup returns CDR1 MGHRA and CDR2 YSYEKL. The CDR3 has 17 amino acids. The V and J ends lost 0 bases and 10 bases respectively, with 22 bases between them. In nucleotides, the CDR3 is TGCGCCAGCAGCCAAGATTTGTCAACAGGGAGTCCGCCCGAGCAGTTCTTC. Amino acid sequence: CASSQDLSTGSPPEQFF.

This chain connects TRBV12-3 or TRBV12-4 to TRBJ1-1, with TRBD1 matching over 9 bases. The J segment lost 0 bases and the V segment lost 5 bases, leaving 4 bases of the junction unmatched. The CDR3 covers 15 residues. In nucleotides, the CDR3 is TGTGCCAGCAGTAGCCGGGACAGGGTGAACACTGAAGCTTTCTTT. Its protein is CASSSRDRVNTEAFF.

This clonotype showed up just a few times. For the CDR3, the DNA is TGTGCCACCAGCAGATGGGGCGCGTTGGGTGGGGGTAGCACAGATACGCAGTATTTT. Translation gives CATSRWGALGGGSTDTQYF. The chain has TRBV15 and TRBJ2-3; D possibly uses TRBD1 or TRBD2 (5 bases each). The CDR3 extends over 19 amino acids. CDR1 and CDR2 (germline): LNHNV, YYDKDF (reference sequence). V lost 2 bases and J 0 bases, leaving 21 bases between the germline ends.

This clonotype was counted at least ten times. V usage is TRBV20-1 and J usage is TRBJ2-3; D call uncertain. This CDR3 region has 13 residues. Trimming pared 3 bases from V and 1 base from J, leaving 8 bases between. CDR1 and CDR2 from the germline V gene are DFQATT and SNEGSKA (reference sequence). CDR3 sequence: CSARASGTDTQYF. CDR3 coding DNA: TGCAGTGCTAGGGCGAGCGGCACAGATACGCAGTATTTT.

CDR3 loop: CASTQRLGDDEQYF. The CDR3 DNA reads TGCGCCAGCACTCAGCGGTTGGGGGATGACGAGCAGTACTTC. V is TRBV5-1 and J is TRBJ2-7; D may be TRBD1 or TRBD2 (5 bases each). Germline CDR1 SGHRS, CDR2 YFSETQ. The CDR3 runs to 14 residues. With 6 bases removed from V and 5 bases from J, the gap between germline ends came to 18 bases.

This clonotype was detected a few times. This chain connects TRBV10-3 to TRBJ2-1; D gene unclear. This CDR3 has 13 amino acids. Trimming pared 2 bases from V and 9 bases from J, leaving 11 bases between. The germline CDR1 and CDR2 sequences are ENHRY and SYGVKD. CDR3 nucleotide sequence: TGTGCCATCAGTGAGGGCTCACACGGTGAGCAGTTCTTC. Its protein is CAISEGSHGEQFF.

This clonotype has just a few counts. CDR3 region: CASSLGPGYYEQYF. The CDR3 nucleotides read TGTGCCAGCAGCTTAGGCCCGGGGTACTACGAGCAGTACTTC. The chain has TRBV7-2 and TRBJ2-7; tentative D call: TRBD2 (5 bases). There are 14 residues in the CDR3. CDR1 is SGHTA and CDR2 is FQGNSA in the germline V gene. V lost 1 base and J lost 3, with 10 bases in between. The full variable domain, completed using reference TRBV7-2 and TRBJ2-7, is GAGVSQSPSNKVTEKGKDVELRCDPISGHTALYWYRQSLGQGLEFLIYFQGNSAPDKSGLPSDRFSAERTGGSVSTLTIQRTQQEDSAVYLCASSLGPGYYEQYFGPGTRLTVT.

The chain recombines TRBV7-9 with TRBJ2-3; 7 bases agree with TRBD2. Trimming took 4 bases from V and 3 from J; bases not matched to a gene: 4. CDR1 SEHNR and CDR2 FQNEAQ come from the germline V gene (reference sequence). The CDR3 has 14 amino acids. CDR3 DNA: TGTGCCAGCAGCTCACTAGCGATAACAGATACGCAGTATTTT. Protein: CASSSLAITDTQYF.